These T cell receptor beta chains were read from a single sample in a study of blood T cell repertoires in COVID-19. Assay used: immunoSEQ multiplex PCR; TCRdb lists only in-frame clones, some missing. The table shows over 95,000 clones, with around 81% occurring only once. Sequencing used peripheral blood. The receptors stem from a human donor in a cohort sampled during active COVID-19. The CDR3 runs from the conserved cysteine through the conserved F or W. A D gene is named only where the DNA matches it firmly. Clone size is stated in some rows and not others, as once, few, many or a class when expanded.

V	length	size	D	J	DNA	CDR3
TRBV3-1/TRBV3-2	15	once	TRBD1	TRBJ1-5	TGTGCCAGCAGCGGGGGGACAGGGTGGGTTCAGCCCCAGCATTTT	CASSGGTGWVQPQHF
TRBV7-6	16	-	TRBD2	TRBJ2-5	TGTGCCAGCAGCCCCAAGCGGGGGGGCGTCCAAGAGACCCAGTACTTC	CASSPKRGGVQETQYF
TRBV15	15	-	TRBD2	TRBJ2-5	TGTGCCACCAGCAGAGGGACTAGCGGGGGGGAGACCCAGTACTTC	CATSRGTSGGETQYF
TRBV24-1	21	-	-	TRBJ2-1	TGTGCCACCAGTGATCTTACGGGACAACCACTAATGCAAAGCTCCTACAATGAGCAGTTCTTC	CATSDLTGQPLMQSSYNEQFF
TRBV7-9	16	-	TRBD2	TRBJ2-7	TGTGCCAGCAGCTCGAACGACGGGGCGGGGGGCTACGAGCAGTACTTC	CASSSNDGAGGYEQYF
TRBV24-1	16	few	TRBD1	TRBJ1-5	TGTGCCACCAGTGCCCTGAACAGGGGGAGCAATCAGCCCCAGCATTTT	CATSALNRGSNQPQHF
TRBV3-1/TRBV3-2	15	-	TRBD2	TRBJ2-1	TGTGCCAGCAGCCTACGGACTAGCGGGCGCAATCGTCAGTTCTTC	CASSLRTSGRNRQFF
TRBV19	14	-	-	TRBJ2-3	TGTGCCAGTAGTACTGTAACTAGCACAGATACGCAGTATTTT	CASSTVTSTDTQYF
TRBV2	15	-	-	TRBJ1-5	TGTGCCAGCAGGTGGACAAGCTATAGCAATCAGCCCCAGCATTTT	CASRWTSYSNQPQHF
TRBV9	15	-	-	TRBJ1-1	TGTGCCAGCAGCACCTCCCCGGAGATTGGGACTGAAGCTTTCTTT	CASSTSPEIGTEAFF
TRBV18	14	-	-	TRBJ1-1	TGTGCCAGCTCACCTCAGGGGTCAAACACTGAAGCTTTCTTT	CASSPQGSNTEAFF
TRBV4-3	14	-	-	TRBJ2-1	TGCGCCAGCAGCCAAAGGGGAAGGGGCAATGAGCAGTTCTTC	CASSQRGRGNEQFF
TRBV30	14	-	-	TRBJ2-2	TGTGCCTGGGGAGGGGGCACTTACACCGGGGAGCTGTTTTTT	CAWGGGTYTGELFF
TRBV19	14	-	-	TRBJ1-1	TGTGCCAGTATCCAGATATTAGGGGCCACTGAAGCTTTCTTT	CASIQILGATEAFF
TRBV10-3	14	-	TRBD1	TRBJ1-1	TGTGCCATCAGGAGGACAGGGGAGAACACTGAAGCTTTCTTT	CAIRRTGENTEAFF
TRBV2	18	-	-	TRBJ1-2	TGTGCCAGCAGTGAAGAGGGTACGGTGACCGGGATTAACTATGGCTACACCTTC	CASSEEGTVTGINYGYTF
TRBV7-9	18	-	TRBD2	TRBJ2-1	TGTGCCAGCAGTCCCGGAGGGTTAGCGGGCTCCTTTTACAATGAGCAGTTCTTC	CASSPGGLAGSFYNEQFF
TRBV30	14	once	-	TRBJ1-2	TGTGCCTGGAGTGACCTGGTGACAAACTATGGCTACACCTTC	CAWSDLVTNYGYTF
TRBV2	14	-	TRBD1	TRBJ1-1	TGTGCCAGCAGTGGACAGGGGGCAGGAACTGAAGCTTTCTTT	CASSGQGAGTEAFF
TRBV29-1	11	-	-	TRBJ2-7	TGCAGCGTTGGGGCCAGCTACGAGCAGTACTTC	CSVGASYEQYF
TRBV7-2	16	-	-	TRBJ1-4	TGTGCCAGCAGCAGGACAGCCACCACAACTAATGAAAAACTGTTTTTT	CASSRTATTTNEKLFF
TRBV6-2/TRBV6-3	14	-	-	TRBJ2-5	TGTGCCAGCAGCCAGAGGGTATTCGGAGAGACCCAGTACTTC	CASSQRVFGETQYF
TRBV27	15	few	-	TRBJ2-7	TGTGCCAGCAGTACGAGACTAGTCAGTATTGGCGAGCAGTACTTC	CASSTRLVSIGEQYF
TRBV9	17	-	TRBD2	TRBJ2-3	TGTGCCAGCAGCGACCGCGCCACTAGCGGGAGGACAGATACGCAGTATTTT	CASSDRATSGRTDTQYF
TRBV2	15	-	TRBD2	TRBJ2-5	TGTGCCAGCAGTAGGGGACTAGCGGGAGAAGGGACCCAGTACTTC	CASSRGLAGEGTQYF
TRBV18	15	once	-	TRBJ2-7	TGTGCCAGCTCACCAGCCAGGGCCTTATCCTACGAGCAGTACTTC	CASSPARALSYEQYF
TRBV7-8	13	-	-	TRBJ2-7	TGTGCCAGCAGCTTAGGTAACGATGCGGAGCAGTACTTC	CASSLGNDAEQYF
TRBV11-3	17	-	TRBD2	TRBJ2-1	TGTGCCAGCAGCTTAATCGGGACTAGCGGGAGCAACAATGAGCAGTTCTTC	CASSLIGTSGSNNEQFF
TRBV9	16	-	-	TRBJ2-3	TGTGCCAGCAGCGGGGAGAAGGGCTTCCACAGAGGTACGCAGTATTTT	CASSGEKGFHRGTQYF
TRBV3-1/TRBV3-2	16	-	TRBD1	TRBJ1-6	TGTGCCAGCAGCTCGACAGGGGGCTTAAGGGTTTCACCCCTCCACTTT	CASSSTGGLRVSPLHF
TRBV7-9	14	-	-	TRBJ1-1	TGTGCCAGCAGCTTACAGGGGATGAACACTGAAGCTTTCTTT	CASSLQGMNTEAFF
TRBV6-5	16	-	-	TRBJ1-1	TGTGCCAGCAGTTACTCGTCGGCGGGCGGGAACACTGAAGCTTTCTTT	CASSYSSAGGNTEAFF
TRBV7-2	14	-	TRBD1	TRBJ2-2	TGTGCCAGCCGACAGGGGTCATACACCGGGGAGCTGTTTTTT	CASRQGSYTGELFF
TRBV12-3/TRBV12-4	12	-	-	TRBJ2-7	TGTGCCAGCAGTCTCGGGAGATACGAGCAGTACTTC	CASSLGRYEQYF
TRBV7-9	13	-	TRBD1	TRBJ1-2	TGTGCCAGCAGCGCCCAGGGGGCATCTGGCTACACCTTC	CASSAQGASGYTF
TRBV5-6	15	-	-	TRBJ1-6	TGTGCCAGCAGCTCGACAGCGTCCGGGAATTCACCCCTCCACTTT	CASSSTASGNSPLHF
TRBV11-3	16	-	TRBD2	TRBJ2-3	TGTGCCAGCAGCCCTGCGGTAGCGGGGGGTTCGGGTACGCAGTATTTT	CASSPAVAGGSGTQYF
TRBV27	13	-	-	TRBJ1-2	TGTGCCAGCAGCTACAGGGTCGACTATGGCTACACCTTC	CASSYRVDYGYTF
TRBV5-6	17	-	TRBD1	TRBJ1-3	TGTGCCAGCAGCTTGTTCGGGACAGGGGGCTCAGGAAACACCATATATTTT	CASSLFGTGGSGNTIYF
TRBV7-2	18	-	TRBD2	TRBJ2-7	TGTGCCAGCAGCTTGGGGACTAGCGGGAGGCCGAGCTCCTACGAGCAGTACTTC	CASSLGTSGRPSSYEQYF
TRBV5-4	16	-	TRBD1	TRBJ2-3	TGTGCCAGCAGCACACGACAGGGCCGAAGCACAGATACGCAGTATTTT	CASSTRQGRSTDTQYF
TRBV2	15	-	TRBD2	TRBJ2-3	TGTGCCAGCAGTGAGACTAGCGGGGACTCTGGTACGCAGTATTTT	CASSETSGDSGTQYF
TRBV29-1	14	-	TRBD1	TRBJ2-7	TGCAGCGTTGGCCCCAAGACAGGGATCCACGAGCAGTACTTC	CSVGPKTGIHEQYF
TRBV5-1	21	-	TRBD1	TRBJ2-3	TGCGCCAGCAGCTTGGTCCCGATTGGGACAGGGGTTGAGTTTGGCACAGATACGCAGTATTTT	CASSLVPIGTGVEFGTDTQYF
TRBV18	18	-	TRBD2	TRBJ2-5	TGTGCCAGCTCACCCTTACCGAAGACTAGCGGGAAGATTGAGACCCAGTACTTC	CASSPLPKTSGKIETQYF
TRBV28	13	-	-	TRBJ2-7	TGTGCCAGCAGTTACGACACCCCCTACGAGCAGTACTTC	CASSYDTPYEQYF
TRBV28	15	-	TRBD1	TRBJ2-7	TGTGCCAGCAGTACCGGACAGGGGCTTGTATACGAGCAGTACTTC	CASSTGQGLVYEQYF
TRBV29-1	18	-	TRBD2	TRBJ2-1	TGCAGCGTCGATGGACTAGCGGGGGGTCGTACTATTCACAATGAGCAGTTCTTC	CSVDGLAGGRTIHNEQFF
TRBV5-4	13	-	-	TRBJ1-2	TGTGCCAGCACCAGCGGCCCAAACTATGGCTACACCTTC	CASTSGPNYGYTF
TRBV30	15	-	-	TRBJ1-5	TGTGCCTGGAGGACAGCCCACTATAGCAATCAGCCCCAGCATTTT	CAWRTAHYSNQPQHF
TRBV7-2	15	once	-	TRBJ1-1	TGTGCCAGCAGTCAAACGGGGGGCGTGAACACTGAAGCTTTCTTT	CASSQTGGVNTEAFF
TRBV5-1	20	-	TRBD2	TRBJ2-5	TGCGCCAGCAGCTTCGACGGGACTAGCGGGGGGCCGGGATACCAAGAGACCCAGTACTTC	CASSFDGTSGGPGYQETQYF
TRBV7-2	18	-	TRBD2	TRBJ2-3	TGTGCCAGCAGCATACGTCCCCCAGCGGGAACTAGCACAGATACGCAGTATTTT	CASSIRPPAGTSTDTQYF